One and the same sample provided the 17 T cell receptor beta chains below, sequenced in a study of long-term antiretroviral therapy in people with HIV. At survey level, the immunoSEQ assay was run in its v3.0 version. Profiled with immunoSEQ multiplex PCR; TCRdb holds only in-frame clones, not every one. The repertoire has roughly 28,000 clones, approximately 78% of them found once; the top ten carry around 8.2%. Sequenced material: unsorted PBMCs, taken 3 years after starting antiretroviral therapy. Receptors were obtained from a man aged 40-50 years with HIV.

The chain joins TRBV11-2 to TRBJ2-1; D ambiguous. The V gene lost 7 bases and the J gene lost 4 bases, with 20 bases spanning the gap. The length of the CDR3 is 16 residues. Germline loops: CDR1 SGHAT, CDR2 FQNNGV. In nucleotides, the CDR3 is TGTGCCAGCATGAAGACCGGGCTGTCCTTTTACAATGAGCAGTTCTTC. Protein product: CASMKTGLSFYNEQFF.

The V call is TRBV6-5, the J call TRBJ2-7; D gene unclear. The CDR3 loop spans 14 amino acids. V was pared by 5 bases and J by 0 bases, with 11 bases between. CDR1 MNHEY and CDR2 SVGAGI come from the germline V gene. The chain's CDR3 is CASSPRLSSYEQYF. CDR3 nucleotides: TGTGCCAGCAGTCCCAGATTGAGCTCCTACGAGCAGTACTTC.

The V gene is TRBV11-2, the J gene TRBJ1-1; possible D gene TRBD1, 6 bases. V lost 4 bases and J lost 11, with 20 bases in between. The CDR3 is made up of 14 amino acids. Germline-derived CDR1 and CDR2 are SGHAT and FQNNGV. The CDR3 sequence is CASSSIPGVGGAFF. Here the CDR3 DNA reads TGTGCCAGCAGCTCCATCCCAGGGGTAGGTGGGGCTTTCTTT.

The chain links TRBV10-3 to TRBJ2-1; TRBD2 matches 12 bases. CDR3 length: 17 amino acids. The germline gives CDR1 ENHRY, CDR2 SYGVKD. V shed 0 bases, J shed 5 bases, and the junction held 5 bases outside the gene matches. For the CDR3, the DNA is TGTGCCATCAGTGAGTCCTCGGGACTAGCGGGCAACAATGAGCAGTTCTTC. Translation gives CAISESSGLAGNNEQFF.

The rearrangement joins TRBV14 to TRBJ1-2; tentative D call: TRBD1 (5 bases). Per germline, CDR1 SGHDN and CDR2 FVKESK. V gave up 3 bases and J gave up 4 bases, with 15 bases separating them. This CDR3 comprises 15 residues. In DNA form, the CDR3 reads TGTGCCAGCAGCCATGGGACGCGAGGGGTCTATGGCTACACCTTC. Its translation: CASSHGTRGVYGYTF. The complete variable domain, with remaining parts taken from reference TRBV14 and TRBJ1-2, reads EAGVTQFPSHSVIEKGQTVTLRCDPISGHDNLYWYRRVMGKEIKFLLHFVKESKQDESGMPNNRFLAERTGGTYSTLKVQPAELEDSGVYFCASSHGTRGVYGYTFGSGTRLTVV.

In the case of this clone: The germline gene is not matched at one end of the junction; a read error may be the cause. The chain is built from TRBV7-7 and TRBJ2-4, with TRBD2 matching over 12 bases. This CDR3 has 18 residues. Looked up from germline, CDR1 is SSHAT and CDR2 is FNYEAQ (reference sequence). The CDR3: CASSLVTSGSGGKNIQYF. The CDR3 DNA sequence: TGTGCTAGCAGCTTAGTGACTAGCGGGAGCGGCGGCAAAAACATTCAGTACTTC.

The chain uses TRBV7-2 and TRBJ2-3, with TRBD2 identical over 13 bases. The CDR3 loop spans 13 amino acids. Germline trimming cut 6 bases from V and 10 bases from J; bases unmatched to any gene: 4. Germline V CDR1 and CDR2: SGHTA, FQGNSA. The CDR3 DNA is TGTGCCAGCAGTGGGACTAGCGGGGCCCCGCAGTATTTT. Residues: CASSGTSGAPQYF.

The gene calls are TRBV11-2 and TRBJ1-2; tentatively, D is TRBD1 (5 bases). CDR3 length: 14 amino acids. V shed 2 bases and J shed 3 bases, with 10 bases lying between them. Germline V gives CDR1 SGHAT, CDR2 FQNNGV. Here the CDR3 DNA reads TGTGCCAGCAGCTTACAGGGTTCCGACTATGGCTACACCTTC. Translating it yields CASSLQGSDYGYTF.

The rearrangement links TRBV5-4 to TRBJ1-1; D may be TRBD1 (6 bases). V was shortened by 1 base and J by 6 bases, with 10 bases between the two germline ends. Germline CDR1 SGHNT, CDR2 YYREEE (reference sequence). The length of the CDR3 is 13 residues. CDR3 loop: CASSLKGVAEAFF. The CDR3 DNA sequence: TGTGCCAGCAGCTTGAAGGGGGTCGCTGAAGCTTTCTTT. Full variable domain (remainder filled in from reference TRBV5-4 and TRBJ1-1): ETGVTQSPTHLIKTRGQQVTLRCSSQSGHNTVSWYQQALGQGPQFIFQYYREEENGRGNFPPRFSGLQFPNYSSELNVNALELDDSALYLCASSLKGVAEAFFGQGTRLTVV.

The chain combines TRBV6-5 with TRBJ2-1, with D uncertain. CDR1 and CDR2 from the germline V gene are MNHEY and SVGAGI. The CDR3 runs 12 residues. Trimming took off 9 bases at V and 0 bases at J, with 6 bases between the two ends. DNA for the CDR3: TGTGCCAGGCGAAGCTCCTACAATGAGCAGTTCTTC. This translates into CARRSSYNEQFF.

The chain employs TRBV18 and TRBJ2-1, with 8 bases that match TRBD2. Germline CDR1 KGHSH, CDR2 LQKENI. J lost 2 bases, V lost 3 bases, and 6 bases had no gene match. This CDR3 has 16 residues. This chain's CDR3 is CASSPQRGTPYNEQFF. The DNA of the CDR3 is TGTGCCAGCTCACCCCAGCGGGGGACCCCCTACAATGAGCAGTTCTTC. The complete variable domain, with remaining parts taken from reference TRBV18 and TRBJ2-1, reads NAGVMQNPRHLVRRRGQEARLRCSPMKGHSHVYWYRQLPEEGLKFMVYLQKENIIDESGMPKERFSAEFPKEGPSILRIQQVVRGDSAAYFCASSPQRGTPYNEQFFGPGTRLTVL.

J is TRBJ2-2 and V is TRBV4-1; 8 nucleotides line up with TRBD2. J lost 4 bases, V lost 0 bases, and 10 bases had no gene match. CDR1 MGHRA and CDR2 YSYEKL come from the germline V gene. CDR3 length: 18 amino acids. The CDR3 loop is CASSQDRGGLVSTGELFF. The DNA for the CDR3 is TGCGCCAGCAGCCAAGATCGCGGGGGACTAGTGAGCACCGGGGAGCTGTTTTTT.

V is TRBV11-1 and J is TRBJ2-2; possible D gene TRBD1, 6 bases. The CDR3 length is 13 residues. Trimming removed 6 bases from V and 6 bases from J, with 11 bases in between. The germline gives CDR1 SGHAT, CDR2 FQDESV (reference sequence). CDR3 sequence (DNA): TGTGCCAGCAGAGAACAGGGTTCCGGGGAGCTGTTTTTT. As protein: CASREQGSGELFF.

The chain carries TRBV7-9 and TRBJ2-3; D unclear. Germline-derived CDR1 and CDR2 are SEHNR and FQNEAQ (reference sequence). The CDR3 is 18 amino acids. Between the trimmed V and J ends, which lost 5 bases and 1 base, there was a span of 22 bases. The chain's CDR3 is CASSRLAPLLSGTDTQYF. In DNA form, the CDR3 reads TGTGCCAGCAGCCGCTTAGCCCCCTTACTCTCTGGCACAGATACGCAGTATTTT.

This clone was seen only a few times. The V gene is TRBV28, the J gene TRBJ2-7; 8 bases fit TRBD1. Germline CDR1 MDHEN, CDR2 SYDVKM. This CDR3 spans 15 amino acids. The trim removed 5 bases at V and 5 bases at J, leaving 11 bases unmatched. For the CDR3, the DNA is TGTGCCAGCAGTCCGGACAGGGTGAGGCGACACGAGCAGTACTTC. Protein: CASSPDRVRRHEQYF.

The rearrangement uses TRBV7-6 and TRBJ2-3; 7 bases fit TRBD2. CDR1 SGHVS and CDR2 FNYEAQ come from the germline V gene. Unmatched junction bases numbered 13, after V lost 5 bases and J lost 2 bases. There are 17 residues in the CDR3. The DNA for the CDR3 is TGTGCCAGCAGCACCACCTCGGACGGGGGGAACACAGATACGCAGTATTTT. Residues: CASSTTSDGGNTDTQYF.

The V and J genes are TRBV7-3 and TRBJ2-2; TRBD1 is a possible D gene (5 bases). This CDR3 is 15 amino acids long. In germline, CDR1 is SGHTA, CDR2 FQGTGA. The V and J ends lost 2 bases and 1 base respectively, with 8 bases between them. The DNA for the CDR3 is TGTGCCAGCAGCTTACAAGGGGTGAACACCGGGGAGCTGTTTTTT. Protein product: CASSLQGVNTGELFF.